The clone carrying this TCR beta chain has only a few counts. A second PCR of about 6 to 11 cycles used a sample-barcoded 5' primer and a J-beta primer mix. TCRdb fed the 5' RACE reads into MiXCR, producing one record per CDR3 protein. This table holds a few hundred thousand distinct CDR3 sequences, roughly 26% found once. This specimen comes from a study of blood T cells in healthy people across ages. V gave up 3 bases and J gave up 7 bases; unmatched junction bases: 11. Germline loops: CDR1 MNHEY, CDR2 SMNVEV (reference sequence). The CDR3 is 15 residues long. The chain recombines TRBV27 with TRBJ1-2, with TRBD1 identical over 7 bases. This TCR derives from a woman in her seventies in good health. The sample consisted of blood. The CDR3 DNA reads TGTGCCAGCAGTTTCGGGGACACGCGACAGGGTGGCTACACCTTC. This gives the protein CASSFGDTRQGGYTF.